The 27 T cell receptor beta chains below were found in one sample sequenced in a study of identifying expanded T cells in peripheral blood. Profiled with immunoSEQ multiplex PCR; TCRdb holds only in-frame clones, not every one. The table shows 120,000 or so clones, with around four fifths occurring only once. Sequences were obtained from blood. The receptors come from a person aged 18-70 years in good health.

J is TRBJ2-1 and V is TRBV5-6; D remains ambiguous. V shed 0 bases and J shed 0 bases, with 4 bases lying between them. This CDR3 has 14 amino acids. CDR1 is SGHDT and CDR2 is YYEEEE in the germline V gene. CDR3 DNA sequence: TGTGCCAGCAGCTTGGAGAGCTCCTACAATGAGCAGTTCTTC. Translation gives CASSLESSYNEQFF.

CDR3 bases: TGTGCCAGCAGTCAGGGAGGCAGCTTAAATGAAAAACTGTTTTTT. The encoded protein is CASSQGGSLNEKLFF. This sequence joins TRBV7-9 and TRBJ1-4; a weak D match, TRBD1 (5 bases). CDR1 and CDR2 from the germline V gene are SEHNR and FQNEAQ (reference sequence). The CDR3 loop spans 15 amino acids. V was cut by 6 bases and J by 5 bases, with 16 bases left in between.

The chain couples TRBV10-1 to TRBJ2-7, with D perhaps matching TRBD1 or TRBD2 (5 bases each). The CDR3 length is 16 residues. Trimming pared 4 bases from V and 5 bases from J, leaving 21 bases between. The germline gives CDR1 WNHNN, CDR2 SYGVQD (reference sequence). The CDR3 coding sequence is TGCGCCAGCAGTGGCCACCGGGGCCCCGCATCAGACGAGCAGTACTTC. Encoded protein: CASSGHRGPASDEQYF.

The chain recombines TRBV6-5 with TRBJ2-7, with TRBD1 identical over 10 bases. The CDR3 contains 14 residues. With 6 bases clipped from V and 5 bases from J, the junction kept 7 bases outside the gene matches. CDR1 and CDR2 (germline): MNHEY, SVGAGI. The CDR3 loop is CASRITGTGDEQYF. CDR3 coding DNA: TGTGCCAGCAGGATTACAGGGACAGGGGACGAGCAGTACTTC.

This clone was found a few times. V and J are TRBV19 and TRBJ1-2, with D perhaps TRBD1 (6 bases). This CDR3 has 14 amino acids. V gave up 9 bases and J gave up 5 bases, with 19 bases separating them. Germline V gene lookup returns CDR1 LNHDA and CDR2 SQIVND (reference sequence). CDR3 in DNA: TGTGCCAGCCTTGGACGATCAGGGGCATATGGCTACACCTTC. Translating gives CASLGRSGAYGYTF.

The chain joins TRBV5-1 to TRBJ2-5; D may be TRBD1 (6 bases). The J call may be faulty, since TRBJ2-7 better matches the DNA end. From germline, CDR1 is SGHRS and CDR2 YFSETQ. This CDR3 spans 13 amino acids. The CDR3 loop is CASSSGHPYEQYF. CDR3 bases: TGCGCCAGCAGCTCGGGACACCCCTACGAGCAGTACTTC.

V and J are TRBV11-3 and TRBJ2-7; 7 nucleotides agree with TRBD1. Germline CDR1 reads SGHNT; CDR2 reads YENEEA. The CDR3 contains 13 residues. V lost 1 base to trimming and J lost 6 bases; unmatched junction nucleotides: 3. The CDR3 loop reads CASSLGQGGEQYF. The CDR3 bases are TGTGCCAGCAGCTTAGGACAGGGCGGCGAGCAGTACTTC.

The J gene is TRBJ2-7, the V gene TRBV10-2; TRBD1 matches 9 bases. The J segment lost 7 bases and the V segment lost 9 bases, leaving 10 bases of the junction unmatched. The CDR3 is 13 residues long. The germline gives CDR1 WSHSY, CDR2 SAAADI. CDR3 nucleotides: TGCGCCAGGGCCACCGGACAGGGGCGGGAGCAGTACTTC. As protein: CARATGQGREQYF.

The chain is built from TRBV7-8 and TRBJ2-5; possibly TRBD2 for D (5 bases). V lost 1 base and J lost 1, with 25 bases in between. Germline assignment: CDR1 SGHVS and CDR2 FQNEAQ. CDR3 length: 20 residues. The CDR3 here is CASSLDLDYSVGFRQETQYF. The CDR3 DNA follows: TGTGCCAGCAGCTTAGATCTAGACTACAGTGTAGGGTTCCGCCAAGAGACCCAGTACTTC.

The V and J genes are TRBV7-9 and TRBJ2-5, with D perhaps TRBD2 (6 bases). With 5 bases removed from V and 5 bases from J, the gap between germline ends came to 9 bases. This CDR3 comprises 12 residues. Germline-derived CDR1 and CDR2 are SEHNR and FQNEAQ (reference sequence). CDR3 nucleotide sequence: TGTGCCAGCAGCCCGGGGGTCGAGACCCAGTACTTC. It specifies CASSPGVETQYF. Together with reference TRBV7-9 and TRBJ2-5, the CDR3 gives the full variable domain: DTGVSQNPRHKITKRGQNVTFRCDPISEHNRLYWYRQTLGQGPEFLTYFQNEAQLEKSRLLSDRFSAERPKGSFSTLEIQRTEQGDSAMYLCASSPGVETQYFGPGTRLLVL.

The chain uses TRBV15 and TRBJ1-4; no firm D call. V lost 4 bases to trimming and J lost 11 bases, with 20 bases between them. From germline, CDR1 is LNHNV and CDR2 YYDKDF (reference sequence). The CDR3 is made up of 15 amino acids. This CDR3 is CATSTSLAVVGKLFF. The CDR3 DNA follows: TGTGCCACCAGCACATCACTGGCAGTTGTGGGGAAACTGTTTTTT.

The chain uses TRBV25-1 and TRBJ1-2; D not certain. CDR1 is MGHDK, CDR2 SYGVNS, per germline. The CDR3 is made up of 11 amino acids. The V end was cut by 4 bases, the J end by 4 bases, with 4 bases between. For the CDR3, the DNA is TGTGCCAGCAGTGCTTCCTATGGCTACACCTTC. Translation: CASSASYGYTF.

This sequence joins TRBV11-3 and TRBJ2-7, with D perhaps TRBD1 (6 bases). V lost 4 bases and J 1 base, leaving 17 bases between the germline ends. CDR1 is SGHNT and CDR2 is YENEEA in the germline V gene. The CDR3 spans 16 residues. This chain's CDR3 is CASSYTPGTPSYEQYF. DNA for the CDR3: TGTGCCAGCAGCTATACCCCCGGGACACCGTCCTACGAGCAGTACTTC.

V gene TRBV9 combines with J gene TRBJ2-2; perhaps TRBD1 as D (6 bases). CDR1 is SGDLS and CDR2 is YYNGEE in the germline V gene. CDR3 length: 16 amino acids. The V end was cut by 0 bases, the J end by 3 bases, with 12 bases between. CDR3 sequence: CASSVAGGADTGELFF. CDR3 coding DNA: TGTGCCAGCAGCGTAGCTGGGGGCGCGGACACCGGGGAGCTGTTTTTT. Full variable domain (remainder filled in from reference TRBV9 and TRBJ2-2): DSGVTQTPKHLITATGQRVTLRCSPRSGDLSVYWYQQSLDQGLQFLIQYYNGEERAKGNILERFSAQQFPDLHSELNLSSLELGDSALYFCASSVAGGADTGELFFGEGSRLTVL.

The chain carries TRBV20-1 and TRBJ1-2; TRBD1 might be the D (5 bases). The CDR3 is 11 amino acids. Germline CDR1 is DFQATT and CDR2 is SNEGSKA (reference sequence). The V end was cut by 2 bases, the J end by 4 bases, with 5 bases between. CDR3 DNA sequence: TGCAGTGCTAGAAGGGGCTATGGCTACACCTTC. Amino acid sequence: CSARRGYGYTF.

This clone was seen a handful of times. DNA for the CDR3: TGTGCCAGCAGTGAAGGGGGGACGGGATACACCATATATTTT. Translating gives CASSEGGTGYTIYF. The chain joins TRBV6-1 to TRBJ1-3, with D perhaps matching TRBD1 (5 bases). Trimming shortened V by 1 base and J by 8 bases, and 12 bases separated the two germline ends. Germline CDR1 MNHNS, CDR2 SASEGT. This CDR3 spans 14 amino acids.

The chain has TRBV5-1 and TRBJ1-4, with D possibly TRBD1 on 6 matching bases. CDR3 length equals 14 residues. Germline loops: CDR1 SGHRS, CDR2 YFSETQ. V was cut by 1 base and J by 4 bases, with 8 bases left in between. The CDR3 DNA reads TGCGCCAGCAGCTTGAGGGGGTATAATGAAAAACTGTTTTTT. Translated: CASSLRGYNEKLFF.

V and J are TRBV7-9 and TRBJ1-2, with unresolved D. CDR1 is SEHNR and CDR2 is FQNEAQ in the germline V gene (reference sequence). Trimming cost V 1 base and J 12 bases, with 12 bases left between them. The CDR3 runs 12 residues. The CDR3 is CASSLDTRWDTF. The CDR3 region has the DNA TGTGCCAGCAGCTTAGATACCCGGTGGGACACCTTC. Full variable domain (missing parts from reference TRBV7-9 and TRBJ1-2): DTGVSQNPRHKITKRGQNVTFRCDPISEHNRLYWYRQTLGQGPEFLTYFQNEAQLEKSRLLSDRFSAERPKGSFSTLEIQRTEQGDSAMYLCASSLDTRWDTFGSGTRLTVV.

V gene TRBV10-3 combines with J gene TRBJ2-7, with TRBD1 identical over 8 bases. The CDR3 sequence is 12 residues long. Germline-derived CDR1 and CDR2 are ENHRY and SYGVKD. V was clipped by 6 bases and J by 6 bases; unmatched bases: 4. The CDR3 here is CAISLTGVEQYF. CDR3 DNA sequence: TGTGCCATCAGCTTGACAGGGGTCGAGCAGTACTTC.

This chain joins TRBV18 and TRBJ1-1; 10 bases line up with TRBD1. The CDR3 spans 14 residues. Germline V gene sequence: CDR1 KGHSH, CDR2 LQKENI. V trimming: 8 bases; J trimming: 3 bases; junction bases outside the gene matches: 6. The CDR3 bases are TGTGCCAGCCGTACGGGACAGGGGTACACTGAAGCTTTCTTT. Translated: CASRTGQGYTEAFF.

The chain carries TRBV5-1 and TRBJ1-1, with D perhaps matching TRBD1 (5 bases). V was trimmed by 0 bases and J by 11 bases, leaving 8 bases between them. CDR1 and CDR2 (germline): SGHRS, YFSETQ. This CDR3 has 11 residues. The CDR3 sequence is CASSLDGAAFF. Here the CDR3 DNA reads TGCGCCAGCAGCTTGGACGGGGCGGCTTTCTTT.

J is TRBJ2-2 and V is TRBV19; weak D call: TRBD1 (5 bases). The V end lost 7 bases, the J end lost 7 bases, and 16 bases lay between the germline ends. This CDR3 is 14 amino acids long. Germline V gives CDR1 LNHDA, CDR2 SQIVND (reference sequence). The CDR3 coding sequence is TGTGCCAGTATAGCAGGGCCGTTTGGCGGGGAGCTGTTTTTT. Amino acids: CASIAGPFGGELFF.

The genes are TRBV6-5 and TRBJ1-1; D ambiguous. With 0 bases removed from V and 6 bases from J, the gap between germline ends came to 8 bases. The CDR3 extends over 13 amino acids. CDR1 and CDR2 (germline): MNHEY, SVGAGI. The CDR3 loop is CASSYSTPAEAFF. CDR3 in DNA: TGTGCCAGCAGTTACTCGACGCCTGCTGAAGCTTTCTTT.

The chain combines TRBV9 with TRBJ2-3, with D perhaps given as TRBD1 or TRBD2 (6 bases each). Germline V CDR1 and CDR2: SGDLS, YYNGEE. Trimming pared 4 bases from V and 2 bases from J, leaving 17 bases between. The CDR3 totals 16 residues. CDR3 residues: CASSPRWGAPTDTQYF. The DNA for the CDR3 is TGTGCCAGCAGCCCTAGGTGGGGGGCCCCCACAGATACGCAGTATTTT.

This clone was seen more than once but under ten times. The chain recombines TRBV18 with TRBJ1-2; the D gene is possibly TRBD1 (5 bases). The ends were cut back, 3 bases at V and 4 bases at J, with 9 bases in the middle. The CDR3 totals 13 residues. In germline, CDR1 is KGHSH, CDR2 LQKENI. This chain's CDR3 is CASSPREFYGYTF. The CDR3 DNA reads TGTGCCAGCTCACCCAGGGAGTTCTATGGCTACACCTTC.

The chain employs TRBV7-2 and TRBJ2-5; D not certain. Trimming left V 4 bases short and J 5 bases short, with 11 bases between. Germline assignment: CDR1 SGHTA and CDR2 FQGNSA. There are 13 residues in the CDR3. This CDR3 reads CASSSTSLETQYF. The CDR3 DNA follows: TGTGCCAGCAGCTCGACCTCACTGGAGACCCAGTACTTC.

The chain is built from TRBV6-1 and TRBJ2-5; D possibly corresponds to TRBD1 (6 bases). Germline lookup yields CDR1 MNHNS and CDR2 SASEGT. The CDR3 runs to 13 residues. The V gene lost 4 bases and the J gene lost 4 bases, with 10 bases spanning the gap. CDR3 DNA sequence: TGTGCCAGCAGTGGGACAGAGAGAGAGACCCAGTACTTC. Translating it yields CASSGTERETQYF.